These 7 T cell receptor beta chains share one sample of origin, sequenced in a study of technical replicates of blood from several donors. Data came from immunoSEQ multiplex PCR; TCRdb stores just in-frame clones and leaves some out. The sample contains about 88,000 clones, around 93% of which appear only once. Sequencing was performed on T cells isolated from PBMCs. The receptors shown here come from a human donor in good health.

V gene TRBV6-1 combines with J gene TRBJ2-7; D might be TRBD2 (5 bases). The length of the CDR3 is 15 residues. V was shortened by 8 bases and J by 3 bases, with 20 bases between the two germline ends. Germline V CDR1 and CDR2: MNHNS, SASEGT. This CDR3 reads CASGAGVLKVYEQYF. In nucleotides, the CDR3 is TGTGCCAGCGGAGCCGGGGTCCTAAAGGTCTACGAGCAGTACTTC.

The rearrangement uses TRBV27 and TRBJ2-3, with TRBD2 matching over 14 bases. The CDR3 runs 16 residues. Germline V gene sequence: CDR1 MNHEY, CDR2 SMNVEV (reference sequence). The junction had 6 bases not matched to a gene; V was cut back by 6 bases and J by 4 bases. CDR3: CASSSTTSGRADTQYF. DNA of the CDR3: TGTGCCAGCAGCTCCACGACTAGCGGGAGGGCAGATACGCAGTATTTT.

The chain recombines TRBV28 with TRBJ2-7; the D gene is possibly TRBD2 (6 bases). CDR3 length equals 15 residues. The germline V gene encodes CDR1 MDHEN and CDR2 SYDVKM. Trimming removed 8 bases at V and 7 bases at J, with 24 bases between. The CDR3 loop is CASGLVGNLAGEQYF. The CDR3 nucleotides are TGTGCCAGCGGCCTAGTGGGGAATCTGGCGGGGGAGCAGTACTTC.

This rearrangement joins TRBV18 to TRBJ1-2; D remains unclear. The V and J ends lost 2 bases and 7 bases respectively, with 17 bases between them. Germline V CDR1 and CDR2: KGHSH, LQKENI. The CDR3 covers 15 residues. CDR3 nucleotide sequence: TGTGCCAGCTCACCATCTGATAAGCCAAGAGGTGGCTACACCTTC. This translates into CASSPSDKPRGGYTF.

This chain uses TRBV7-2 with TRBJ1-5, with 9 nucleotides matching TRBD1. The CDR3 covers 16 residues. With 4 bases clipped from V and 2 bases from J, the junction kept 6 bases outside the gene matches. In germline, CDR1 is SGHTA, CDR2 FQGNSA. The CDR3 loop is CASSSTGGFGNQPQHF. The CDR3 DNA follows: TGTGCCAGCAGCTCGACAGGGGGGTTCGGCAATCAGCCCCAGCATTTT.

The chain couples TRBV11-3 to TRBJ2-5, with TRBD2 matching over 8 bases. CDR3 length equals 15 residues. CDR1 and CDR2 (germline): SGHNT, YENEEA. The ends lost 5 bases at V and 2 bases at J; junction bases unmatched: 7. CDR3 sequence reads: CASSRGSGVQETQYF. The DNA of the CDR3 is TGTGCCAGCAGCCGAGGTAGCGGGGTACAAGAGACCCAGTACTTC.

The genes are TRBV5-5 and TRBJ2-5, with D perhaps TRBD1 (6 bases). The CDR3 consists of 18 residues. Germline lookup yields CDR1 SGHKS and CDR2 YYEKEE (reference sequence). V was shortened by 4 bases and J by 1 base, with 23 bases between the two germline ends. CDR3 amino acids: CASSPRHGGPGFQETQYF. CDR3 nucleotide sequence: TGTGCCAGCAGCCCACGCCATGGGGGCCCGGGTTTCCAAGAGACCCAGTACTTC.